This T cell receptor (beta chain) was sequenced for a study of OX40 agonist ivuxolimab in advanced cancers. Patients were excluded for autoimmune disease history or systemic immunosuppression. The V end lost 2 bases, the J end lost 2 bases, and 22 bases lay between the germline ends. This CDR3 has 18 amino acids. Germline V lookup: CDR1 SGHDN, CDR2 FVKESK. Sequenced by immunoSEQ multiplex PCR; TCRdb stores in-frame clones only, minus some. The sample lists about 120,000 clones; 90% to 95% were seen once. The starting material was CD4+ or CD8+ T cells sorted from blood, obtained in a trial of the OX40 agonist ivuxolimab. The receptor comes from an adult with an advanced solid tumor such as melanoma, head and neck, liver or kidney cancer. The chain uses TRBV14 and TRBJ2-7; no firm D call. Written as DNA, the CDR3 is TGTGCCAGCAGCCAAAGACGGCCTCCCTTGGCGTTTCCCTACGAGCAGTACTTC. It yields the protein CASSQRRPPLAFPYEQYF.